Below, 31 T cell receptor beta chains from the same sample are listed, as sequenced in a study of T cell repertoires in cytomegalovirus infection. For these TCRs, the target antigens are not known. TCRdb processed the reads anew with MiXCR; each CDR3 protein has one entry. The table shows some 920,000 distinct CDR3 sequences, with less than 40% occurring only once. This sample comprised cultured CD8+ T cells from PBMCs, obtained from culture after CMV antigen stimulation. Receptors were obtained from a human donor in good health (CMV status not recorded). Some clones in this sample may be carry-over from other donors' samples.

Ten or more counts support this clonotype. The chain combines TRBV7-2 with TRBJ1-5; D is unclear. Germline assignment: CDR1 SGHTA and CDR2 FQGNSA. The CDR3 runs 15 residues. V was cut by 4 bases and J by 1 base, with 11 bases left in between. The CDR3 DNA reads TGTGCCAGCAGCTCCAGGTACTCGAGCAATCAGCCCCAGCATTTT. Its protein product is CASSSRYSSNQPQHF.

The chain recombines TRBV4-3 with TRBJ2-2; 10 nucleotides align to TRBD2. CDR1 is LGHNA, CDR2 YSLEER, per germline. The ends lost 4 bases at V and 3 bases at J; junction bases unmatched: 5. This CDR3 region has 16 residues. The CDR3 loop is CASSPSGGHYTGELFF. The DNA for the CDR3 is TGCGCCAGCAGCCCTAGCGGGGGACATTACACCGGGGAGCTGTTTTTT.

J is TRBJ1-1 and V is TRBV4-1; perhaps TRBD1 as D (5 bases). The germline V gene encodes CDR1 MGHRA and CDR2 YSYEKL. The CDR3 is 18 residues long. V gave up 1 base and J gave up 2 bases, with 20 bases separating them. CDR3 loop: CASSQAVWDLFLNTEAFF. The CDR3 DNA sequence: TGCGCCAGCAGCCAAGCCGTCTGGGACTTATTCTTAAACACTGAAGCTTTCTTT.

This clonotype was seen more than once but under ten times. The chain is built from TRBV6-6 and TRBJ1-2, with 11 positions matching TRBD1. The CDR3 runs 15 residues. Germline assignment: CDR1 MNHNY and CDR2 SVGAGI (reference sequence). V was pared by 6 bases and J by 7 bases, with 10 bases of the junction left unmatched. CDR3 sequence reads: CASSADRGRGSGYTF. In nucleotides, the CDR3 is TGTGCCAGCAGCGCGGACAGGGGGCGGGGAAGTGGCTACACCTTC.

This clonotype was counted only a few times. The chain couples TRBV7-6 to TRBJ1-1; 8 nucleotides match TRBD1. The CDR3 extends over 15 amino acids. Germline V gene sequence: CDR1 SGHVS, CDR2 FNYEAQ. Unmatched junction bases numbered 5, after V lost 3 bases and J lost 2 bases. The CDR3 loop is CASSFGTGPNTEAFF. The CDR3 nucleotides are TGTGCCAGCAGCTTCGGGACAGGCCCTAACACTGAAGCTTTCTTT.

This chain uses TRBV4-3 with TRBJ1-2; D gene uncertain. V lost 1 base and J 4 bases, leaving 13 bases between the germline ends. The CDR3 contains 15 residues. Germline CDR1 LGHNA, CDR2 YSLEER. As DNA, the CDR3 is TGCGCCAGCAGCCAAGTTGCCAGGTCCCCCTATGGCTACACCTTC. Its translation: CASSQVARSPYGYTF.

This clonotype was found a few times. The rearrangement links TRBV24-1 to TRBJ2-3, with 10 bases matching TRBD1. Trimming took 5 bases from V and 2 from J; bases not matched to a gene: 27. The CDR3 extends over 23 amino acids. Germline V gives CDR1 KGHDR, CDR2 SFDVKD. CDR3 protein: CATSGGWVDTTGGAVLNTDTQYF. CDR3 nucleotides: TGTGCCACCAGTGGAGGTTGGGTGGATACGACAGGGGGCGCCGTTTTAAACACAGATACGCAGTATTTT.

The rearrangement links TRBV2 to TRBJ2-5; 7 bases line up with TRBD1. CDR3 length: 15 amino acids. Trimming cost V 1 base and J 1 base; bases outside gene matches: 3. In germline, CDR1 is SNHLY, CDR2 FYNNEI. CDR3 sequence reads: CASSEGGTAQETQYF. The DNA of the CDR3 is TGTGCCAGCAGTGAAGGGGGGACAGCCCAAGAGACCCAGTACTTC. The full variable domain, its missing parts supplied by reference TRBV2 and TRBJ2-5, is EPEVTQTPSHQVTQMGQEVILRCVPISNHLYFYWYRQILGQKVEFLVSFYNNEISEKSEIFDDQFSVERPDGSNFTLKIRSTKLEDSAMYFCASSEGGTAQETQYFGPGTRLLVL.

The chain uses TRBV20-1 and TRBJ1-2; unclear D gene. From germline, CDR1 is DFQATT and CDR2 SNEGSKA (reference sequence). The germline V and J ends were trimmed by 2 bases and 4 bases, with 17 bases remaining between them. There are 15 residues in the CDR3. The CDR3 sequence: CSARIPETSGYGYTF. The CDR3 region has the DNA TGCAGTGCTAGAATCCCGGAAACCTCTGGCTATGGCTACACCTTC.

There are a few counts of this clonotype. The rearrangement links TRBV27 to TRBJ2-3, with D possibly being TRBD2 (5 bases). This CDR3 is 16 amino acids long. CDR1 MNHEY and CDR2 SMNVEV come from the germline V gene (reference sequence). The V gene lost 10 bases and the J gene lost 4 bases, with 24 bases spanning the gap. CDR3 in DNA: TGTGCCACCAAGTGGTACTCGGGTCGAGCGGCAGATACGCAGTATTTT. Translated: CATKWYSGRAADTQYF.

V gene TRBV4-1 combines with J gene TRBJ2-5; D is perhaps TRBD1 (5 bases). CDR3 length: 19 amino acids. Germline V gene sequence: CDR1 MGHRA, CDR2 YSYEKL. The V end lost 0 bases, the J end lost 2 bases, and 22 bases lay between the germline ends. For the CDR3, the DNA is TGCGCCAGCAGCCAAGAGAGGATAGGGGATCTACCGGAACAAGAGACCCAGTACTTC. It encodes CASSQERIGDLPEQETQYF.

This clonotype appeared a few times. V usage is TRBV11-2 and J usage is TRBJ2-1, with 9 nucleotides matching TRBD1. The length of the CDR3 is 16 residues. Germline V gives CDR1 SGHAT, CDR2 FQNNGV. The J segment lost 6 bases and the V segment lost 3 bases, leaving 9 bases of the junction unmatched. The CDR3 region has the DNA TGTGCCAGCAGCTTGGCCAGGACAGGGGAGAGCAATGAGCAGTTCTTC. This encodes CASSLARTGESNEQFF.

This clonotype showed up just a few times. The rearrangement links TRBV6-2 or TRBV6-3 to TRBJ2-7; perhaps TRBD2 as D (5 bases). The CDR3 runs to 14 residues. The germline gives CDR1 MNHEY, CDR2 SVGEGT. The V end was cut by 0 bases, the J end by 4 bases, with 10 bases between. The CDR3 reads CASSYSRSGYEQYV. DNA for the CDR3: TGTGCCAGCAGTTACTCGAGAAGCGGTTACGAGCAGTACGTC.

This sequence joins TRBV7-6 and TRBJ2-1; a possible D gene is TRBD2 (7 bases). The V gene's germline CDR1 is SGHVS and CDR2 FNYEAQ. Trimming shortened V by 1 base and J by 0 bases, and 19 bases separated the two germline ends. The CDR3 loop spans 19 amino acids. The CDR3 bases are TGTGCCAGCAGCTTAGTAAGGGGGGGGGGGGCTAGCTCCTACAATGAGCAGTTCTTC. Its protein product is CASSLVRGGGASSYNEQFF.

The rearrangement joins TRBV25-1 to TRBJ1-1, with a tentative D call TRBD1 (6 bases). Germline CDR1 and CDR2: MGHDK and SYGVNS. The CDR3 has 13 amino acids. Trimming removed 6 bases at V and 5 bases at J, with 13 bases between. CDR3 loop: CASSRGGETEAFF. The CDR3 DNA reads TGTGCCAGCAGCAGGGGTGGGGAGACTGAAGCTTTCTTT.

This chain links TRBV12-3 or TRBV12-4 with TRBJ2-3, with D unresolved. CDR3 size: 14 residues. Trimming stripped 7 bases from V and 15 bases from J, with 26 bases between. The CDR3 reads CASKSPAPEVIAYF. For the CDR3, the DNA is TGTGCCAGCAAGTCTCCGGCCCCTGAAGTTATAGCTTATTTT.

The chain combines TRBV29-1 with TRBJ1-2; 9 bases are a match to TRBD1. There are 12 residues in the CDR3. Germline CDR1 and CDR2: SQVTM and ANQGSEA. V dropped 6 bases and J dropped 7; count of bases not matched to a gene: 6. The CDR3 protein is CSVPGQGSGYTF. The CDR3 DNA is TGCAGCGTCCCGGGACAGGGCTCTGGCTACACCTTC.

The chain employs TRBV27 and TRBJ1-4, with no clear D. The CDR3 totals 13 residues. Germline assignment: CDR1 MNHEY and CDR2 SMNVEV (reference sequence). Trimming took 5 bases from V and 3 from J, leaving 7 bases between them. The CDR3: CASSRSPNEKLFF. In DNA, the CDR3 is TGTGCCAGCAGTAGGAGTCCTAATGAAAAACTGTTTTTT.

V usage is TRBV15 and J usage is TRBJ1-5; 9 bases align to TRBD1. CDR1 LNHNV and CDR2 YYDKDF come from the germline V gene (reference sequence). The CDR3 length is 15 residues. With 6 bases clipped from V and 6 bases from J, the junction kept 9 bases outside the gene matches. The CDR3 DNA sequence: TGTGCCACCAGTCCCGACAGGGGGTCGAGTCAGCCCCAGCATTTT. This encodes CATSPDRGSSQPQHF.

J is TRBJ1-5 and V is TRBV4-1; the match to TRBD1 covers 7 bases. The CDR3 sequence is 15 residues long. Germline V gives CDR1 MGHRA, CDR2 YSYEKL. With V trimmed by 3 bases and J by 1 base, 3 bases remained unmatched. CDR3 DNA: TGCGCCAGCAGCCACCTGGACAGGAGCAATCAGCCCCAGCATTTT. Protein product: CASSHLDRSNQPQHF.

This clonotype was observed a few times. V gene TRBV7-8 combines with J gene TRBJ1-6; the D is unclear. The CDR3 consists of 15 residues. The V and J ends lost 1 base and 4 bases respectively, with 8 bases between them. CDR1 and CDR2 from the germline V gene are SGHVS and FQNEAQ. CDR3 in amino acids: CASSLENSYNSPLHF. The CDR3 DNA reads TGTGCCAGCAGCTTAGAAAACAGTTATAATTCACCCCTCCACTTT. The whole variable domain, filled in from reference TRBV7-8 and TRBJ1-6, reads GAGVSQSPRYKVAKRGQDVALRCDPISGHVSLFWYQQALGQGPEFLTYFQNEAQLDKSGLPSDRFFAERPEGSVSTLKIQRTQQEDSAVYLCASSLENSYNSPLHFGNGTRLTVT.

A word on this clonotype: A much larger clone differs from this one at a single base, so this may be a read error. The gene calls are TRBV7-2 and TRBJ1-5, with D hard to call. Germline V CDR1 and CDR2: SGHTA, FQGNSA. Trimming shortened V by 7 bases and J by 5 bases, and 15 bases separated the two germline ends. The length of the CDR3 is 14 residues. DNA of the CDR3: TGTGCCAGCAACCAGACATGGGTCGATCAGCCCCAGCATTTT. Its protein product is CASNQTWVDQPQHF.

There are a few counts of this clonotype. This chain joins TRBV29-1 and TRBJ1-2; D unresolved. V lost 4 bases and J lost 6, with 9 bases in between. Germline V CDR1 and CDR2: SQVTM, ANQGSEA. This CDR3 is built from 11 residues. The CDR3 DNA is TGCAGCGTTGTGGTAAGGAATGGCTACACCTTC. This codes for CSVVVRNGYTF.

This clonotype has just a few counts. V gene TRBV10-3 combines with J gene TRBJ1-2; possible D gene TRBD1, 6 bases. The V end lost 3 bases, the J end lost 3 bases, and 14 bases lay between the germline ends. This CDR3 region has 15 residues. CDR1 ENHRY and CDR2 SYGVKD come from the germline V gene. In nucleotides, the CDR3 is TGTGCCATCAGTGACGTGGGGGGCGCATACTATGGCTACACCTTC. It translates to CAISDVGGAYYGYTF.

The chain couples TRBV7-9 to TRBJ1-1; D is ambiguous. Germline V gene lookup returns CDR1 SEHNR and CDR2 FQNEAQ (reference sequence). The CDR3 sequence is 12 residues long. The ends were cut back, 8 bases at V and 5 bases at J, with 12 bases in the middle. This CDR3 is CASQGVWTEAFF. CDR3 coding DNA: TGTGCCAGCCAAGGAGTGTGGACTGAAGCTTTCTTT.

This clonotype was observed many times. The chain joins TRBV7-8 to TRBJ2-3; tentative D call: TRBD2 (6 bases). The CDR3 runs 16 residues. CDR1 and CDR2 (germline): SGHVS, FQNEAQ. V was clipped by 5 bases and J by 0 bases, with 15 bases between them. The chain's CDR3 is CASSLGTLYSTDTQYF. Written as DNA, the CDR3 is TGTGCCAGCAGCCTCGGGACTCTATACAGCACAGATACGCAGTATTTT.

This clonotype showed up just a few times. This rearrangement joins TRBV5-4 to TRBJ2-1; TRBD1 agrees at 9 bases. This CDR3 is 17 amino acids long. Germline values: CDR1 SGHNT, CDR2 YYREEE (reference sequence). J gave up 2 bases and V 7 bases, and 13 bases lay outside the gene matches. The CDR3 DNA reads TGTGCCAGCTGGAACCCGGGACAGGGCTCCACCTACAATGAGCAGTTCTTC. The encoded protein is CASWNPGQGSTYNEQFF.

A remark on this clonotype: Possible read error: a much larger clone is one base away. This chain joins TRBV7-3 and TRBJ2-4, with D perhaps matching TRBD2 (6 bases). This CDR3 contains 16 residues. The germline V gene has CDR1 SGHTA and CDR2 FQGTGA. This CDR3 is CASTTEGRLAKNIQNF. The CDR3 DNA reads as TGTGCCAGCACCACGGAGGGCAGGCTAGCCAAAAACATTCAGAACTTC. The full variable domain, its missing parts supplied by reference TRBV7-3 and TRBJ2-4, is GAGVSQTPSNKVTEKGKYVELRCDPISGHTALYWYRQSLGQGPEFLIYFQGTGAADDSGLPNDRFFAVRPEGSVSTLKIQRTERGDSAVYLCASTTEGRLAKNIQNFGAGTRLSVL.

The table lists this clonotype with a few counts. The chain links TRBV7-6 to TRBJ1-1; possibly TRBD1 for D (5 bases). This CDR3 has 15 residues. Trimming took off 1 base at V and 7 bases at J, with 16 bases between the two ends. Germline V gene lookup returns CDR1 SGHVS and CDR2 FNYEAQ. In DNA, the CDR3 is TGTGCCAGCAGCTTAGGGCCGGGGGTAGTTAATGAAGCTTTCTTT. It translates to CASSLGPGVVNEAFF.

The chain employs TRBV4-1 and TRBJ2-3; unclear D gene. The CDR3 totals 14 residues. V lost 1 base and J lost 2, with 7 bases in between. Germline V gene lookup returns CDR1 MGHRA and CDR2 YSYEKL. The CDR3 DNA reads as TGCGCCAGCAGCCAAGTATCTGACACAGATACGCAGTATTTT. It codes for CASSQVSDTDTQYF.

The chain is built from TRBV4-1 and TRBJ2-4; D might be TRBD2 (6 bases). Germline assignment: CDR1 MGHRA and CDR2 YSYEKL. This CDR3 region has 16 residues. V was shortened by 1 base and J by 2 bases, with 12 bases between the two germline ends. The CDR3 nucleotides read TGCGCCAGCAGCCAAGCCCGGGACTTGCCCAAAAACATTCAGTACTTC. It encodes CASSQARDLPKNIQYF.